Listed below are T cell receptor beta chains from one sample, sequenced in a study of blood T cell repertoires in COVID-19. Profiling relied on immunoSEQ multiplex PCR, and the TCRdb table lists in-frame clones only, not all of them. The sample gives around 250,000 clones, around 84% of which show up once; 1.5% to 2% is in the top ten. The sample consisted of PBMCs or T cells enriched from blood (not recorded which). The receptors were gathered from a woman between 50 and 59 years old who had recovered from COVID-19. The CDR3 runs from the conserved cysteine through the conserved F or W. A D gene is named only where the DNA matches it firmly.

d_gene: TRBD1; v_gene: TRBV7-9; j_gene: TRBJ1-1; CDR3aa: CASSSFGDSSEAFF; CDR3nt: TGTGCCAGCAGCTCATTCGGGGACAGCAGTGAAGCTTTCTTT
d_gene: .; v_gene: TRBV10-3; j_gene: TRBJ1-2; CDR3aa: CAISGGGYGYTF; CDR3nt: TGTGCCATCTCTGGGGGGGGCTATGGCTACACCTTC
d_gene: .; v_gene: TRBV19; j_gene: TRBJ1-5; CDR3aa: CASRDDRPYQPQHF; CDR3nt: TGTGCCAGTAGGGATGACAGGCCCTATCAGCCCCAGCATTTT
d_gene: .; v_gene: TRBV5-8; j_gene: TRBJ1-5; CDR3aa: CASSGGANIRGNQPQHF; CDR3nt: TGTGCCAGCAGCGGAGGAGCCAACATTAGGGGCAATCAGCCCCAGCATTTT
d_gene: TRBD1; v_gene: TRBV12-5; j_gene: TRBJ2-1; CDR3aa: CASGSGQGSYNEQFF; CDR3nt: TGTGCTAGTGGCTCCGGACAGGGAAGTTACAATGAGCAGTTCTTC
d_gene: .; v_gene: TRBV28; j_gene: TRBJ2-1; CDR3aa: CASSLIRVDEQFF; CDR3nt: TGTGCCAGCAGTTTAATTCGGGTGGATGAGCAGTTCTTC
d_gene: .; v_gene: TRBV3-1/TRBV3-2; j_gene: TRBJ1-4; CDR3aa: CASSPPSTGEKLFF; CDR3nt: TGTGCCAGCAGCCCCCCCAGCACGGGTGAAAAACTGTTTTTT
d_gene: TRBD1; v_gene: TRBV3-1/TRBV3-2; j_gene: TRBJ1-2; CDR3aa: CASSPLIVGTGLINYGYTF; CDR3nt: TGTGCCAGCAGCCCCCTGATCGTCGGGACAGGGCTTATTAACTATGGCTACACCTTC
d_gene: TRBD1; v_gene: TRBV28; j_gene: TRBJ1-1; CDR3aa: CASSKPLWDRKNTEAFF; CDR3nt: TGTGCCAGCAGCAAACCTTTGTGGGACAGAAAGAACACTGAAGCTTTCTTT
d_gene: TRBD1; v_gene: TRBV7-9; j_gene: TRBJ1-5; CDR3aa: CASSSAGGVDQPQHF; CDR3nt: TGTGCCAGCAGCTCCGCAGGGGGCGTGGATCAGCCCCAGCATTTT
d_gene: TRBD1; v_gene: TRBV6-2/TRBV6-3; j_gene: TRBJ1-2; CDR3aa: CASSMTGSRGGYTF; CDR3nt: TGTGCCAGCAGTATGACAGGGAGTCGTGGTGGCTACACCTTC
d_gene: TRBD1; v_gene: TRBV19; j_gene: TRBJ1-1; CDR3aa: CASSIWGQGNTEAFF; CDR3nt: TGTGCCAGTAGTATATGGGGACAGGGGAACACTGAAGCTTTCTTT